In this sample, the clone carrying this T cell receptor (beta chain) turned up once. The entry originates in a study of shared T cell receptors in the human thymus. Generated by immunoSEQ multiplex PCR, the TCRdb table keeps only in-frame clones and is missing some. The sample lists about 660,000 clones; approximately 87% were seen once. CDR3 size: 14 residues. The junction had 9 bases not matched to a gene; V was cut back by 7 bases and J by 5 bases. Germline CDR1 and CDR2: SGDLS and YYNGEE. The same specimen was also included in a second study, on human thymus T cells. That source reports: Having surgery to correct congenital heart defects, healthy Finnish infants acted as the donors. Thymic samples were excised during corrective heart operations. Thymic and blood repertoires seemed to favor certain V and J genes. Related research examined unrelated individuals and reported that their thymic repertoires overlapped highly.

Sequencing was performed on thymocytes. The sequence came from a boy younger than two with a congenital heart defect. The rearrangement joins TRBV9 to TRBJ2-1, with TRBD1 matching 7 bases. DNA for the CDR3: TGTGCCAGCGCGCCCCGGGACAGCGACAATGAGCAGTTCTTC. Translated: CASAPRDSDNEQFF.